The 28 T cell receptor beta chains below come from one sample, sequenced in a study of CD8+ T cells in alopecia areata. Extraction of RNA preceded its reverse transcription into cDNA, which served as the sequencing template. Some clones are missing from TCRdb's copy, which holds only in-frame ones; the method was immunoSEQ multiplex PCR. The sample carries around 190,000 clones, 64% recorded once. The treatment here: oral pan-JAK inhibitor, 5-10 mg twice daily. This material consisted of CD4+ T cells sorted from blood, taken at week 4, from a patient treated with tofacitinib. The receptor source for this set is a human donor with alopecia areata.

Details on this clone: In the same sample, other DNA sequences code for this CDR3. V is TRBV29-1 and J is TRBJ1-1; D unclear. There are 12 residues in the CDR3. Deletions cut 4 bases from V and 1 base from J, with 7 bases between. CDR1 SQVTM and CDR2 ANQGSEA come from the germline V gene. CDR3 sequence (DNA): TGCAGCGTTGGTAGGGAGAACACTGAAGCTTTCTTT. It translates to CSVGRENTEAFF.

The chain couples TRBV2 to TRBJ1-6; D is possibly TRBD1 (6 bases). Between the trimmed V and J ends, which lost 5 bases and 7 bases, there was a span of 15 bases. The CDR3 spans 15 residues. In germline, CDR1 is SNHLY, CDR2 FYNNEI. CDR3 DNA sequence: TGTGCCAGCAGTCGAGAGGGACACGGGAATTCACCCCTCCACTTT. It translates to CASSREGHGNSPLHF.

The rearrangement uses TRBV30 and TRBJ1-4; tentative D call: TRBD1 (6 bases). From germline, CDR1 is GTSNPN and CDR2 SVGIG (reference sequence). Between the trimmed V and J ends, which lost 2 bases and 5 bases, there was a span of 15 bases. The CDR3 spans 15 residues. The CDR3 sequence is CAWSYAGTYNEKLFF. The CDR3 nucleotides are TGTGCCTGGAGTTACGCCGGGACATACAATGAAAAACTGTTTTTT. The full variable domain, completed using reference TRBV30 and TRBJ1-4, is SQTIHQWPATLVQPVGSPLSLECTVEGTSNPNLYWYRQAAGRGLQLLFYSVGIGQISSEVPQNLSASRPQDRQFILSSKKLLLSDSGFYLCAWSYAGTYNEKLFFGSGTQLSVL.

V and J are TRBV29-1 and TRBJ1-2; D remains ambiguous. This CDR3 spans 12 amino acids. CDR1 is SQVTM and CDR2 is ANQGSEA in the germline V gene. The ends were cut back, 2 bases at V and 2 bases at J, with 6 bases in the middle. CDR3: CSVESRNYGYTF. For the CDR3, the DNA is TGCAGCGTTGAATCTCGGAACTATGGCTACACCTTC.

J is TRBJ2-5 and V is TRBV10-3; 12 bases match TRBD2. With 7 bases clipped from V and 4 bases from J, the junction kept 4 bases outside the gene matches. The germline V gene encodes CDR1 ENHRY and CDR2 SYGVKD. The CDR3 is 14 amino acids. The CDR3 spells CAITPSGGAETQYF. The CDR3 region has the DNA TGTGCCATCACCCCTAGCGGGGGGGCAGAGACCCAGTACTTC.

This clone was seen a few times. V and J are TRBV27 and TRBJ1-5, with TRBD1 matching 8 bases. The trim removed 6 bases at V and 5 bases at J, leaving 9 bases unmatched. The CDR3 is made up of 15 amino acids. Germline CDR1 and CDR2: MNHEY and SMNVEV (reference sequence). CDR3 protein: CASSTRQGTYQPQHF. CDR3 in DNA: TGTGCCAGCAGCACTAGACAGGGGACTTATCAGCCCCAGCATTTT.

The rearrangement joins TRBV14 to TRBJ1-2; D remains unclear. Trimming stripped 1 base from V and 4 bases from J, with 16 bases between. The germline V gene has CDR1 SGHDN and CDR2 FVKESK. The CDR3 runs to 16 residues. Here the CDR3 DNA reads TGTGCCAGCAGCCAAGTTCATCACAACTCCTTCTATGGCTACACCTTC. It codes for CASSQVHHNSFYGYTF.

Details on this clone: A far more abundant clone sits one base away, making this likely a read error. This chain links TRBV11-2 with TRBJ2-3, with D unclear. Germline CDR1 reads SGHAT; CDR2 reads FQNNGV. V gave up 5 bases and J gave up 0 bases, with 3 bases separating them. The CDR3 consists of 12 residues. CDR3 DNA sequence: TGTGCCAGCAGCCAGAGCACAGATACGCAGTATTTT. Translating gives CASSQSTDTQYF.

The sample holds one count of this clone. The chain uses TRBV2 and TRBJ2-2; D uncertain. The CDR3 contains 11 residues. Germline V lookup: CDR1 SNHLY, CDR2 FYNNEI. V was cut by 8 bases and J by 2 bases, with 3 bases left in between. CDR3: CASENTGELFF. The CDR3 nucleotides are TGTGCCAGCGAAAACACCGGGGAGCTGTTTTTT.

This CDR3 reads CASTDSGGQETQYF. CDR3 DNA: TGTGCCAGTACTGATAGCGGGGGTCAAGAGACCCAGTACTTC. The gene calls are TRBV19 and TRBJ2-5; 9 bases are shared with TRBD2. The CDR3 is 14 residues long. V trimming: 7 bases; J trimming: 2 bases; junction bases outside the gene matches: 5. Germline V gene lookup returns CDR1 LNHDA and CDR2 SQIVND (reference sequence).

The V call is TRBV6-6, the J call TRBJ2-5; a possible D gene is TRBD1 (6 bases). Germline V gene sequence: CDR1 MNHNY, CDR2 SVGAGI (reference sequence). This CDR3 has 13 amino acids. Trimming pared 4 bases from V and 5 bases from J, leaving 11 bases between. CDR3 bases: TGTGCCAGCAGTTCACAGGGCGGGGAGACCCAGTACTTC. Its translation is CASSSQGGETQYF.

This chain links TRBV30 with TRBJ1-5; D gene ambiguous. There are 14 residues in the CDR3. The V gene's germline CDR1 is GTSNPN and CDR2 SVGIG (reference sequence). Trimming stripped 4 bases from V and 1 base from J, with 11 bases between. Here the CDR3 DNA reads TGTGCCTGGACCCCGGATTCGAGCAATCAGCCCCAGCATTTT. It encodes CAWTPDSSNQPQHF.

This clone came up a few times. The CDR3 loop reads CASSLAGRYNSPLHF. Here the CDR3 DNA reads TGCGCCAGCAGCTTGGCCGGGAGGTATAATTCACCCCTCCACTTT. This chain connects TRBV5-1 to TRBJ1-6; D gene ambiguous. The germline CDR1 and CDR2 sequences are SGHRS and YFSETQ. V lost 0 bases to trimming and J lost 4 bases, with 8 bases between them. This CDR3 contains 15 residues.

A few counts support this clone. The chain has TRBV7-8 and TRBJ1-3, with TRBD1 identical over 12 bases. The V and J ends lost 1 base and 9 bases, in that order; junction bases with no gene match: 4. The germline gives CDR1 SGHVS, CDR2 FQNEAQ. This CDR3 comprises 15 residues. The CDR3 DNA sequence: TGTGCCAGCAGCTTAGTGGGACAGGGGGCAACCACCATATATTTT. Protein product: CASSLVGQGATTIYF.

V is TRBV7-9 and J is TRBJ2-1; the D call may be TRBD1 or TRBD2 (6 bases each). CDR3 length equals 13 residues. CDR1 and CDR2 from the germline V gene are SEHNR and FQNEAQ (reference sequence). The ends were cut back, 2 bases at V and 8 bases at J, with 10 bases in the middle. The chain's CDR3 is CASSLWGADEQFF. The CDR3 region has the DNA TGTGCCAGCAGCTTATGGGGGGCTGATGAGCAGTTCTTC.

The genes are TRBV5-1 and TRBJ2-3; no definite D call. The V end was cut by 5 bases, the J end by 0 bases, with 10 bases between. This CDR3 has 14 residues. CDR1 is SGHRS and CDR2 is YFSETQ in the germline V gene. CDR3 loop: CASRGSDSTDTQYF. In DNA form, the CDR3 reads TGCGCCAGCAGAGGGTCGGATAGCACAGATACGCAGTATTTT. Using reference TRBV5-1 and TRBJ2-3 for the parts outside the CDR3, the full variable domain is KAGVTQTPRYLIKTRGQQVTLSCSPISGHRSVSWYQQTPGQGLQFLFEYFSETQRNKGNFPGRFSGRQFSNSRSEMNVSTLELGDSALYLCASRGSDSTDTQYFGPGTRLTVL.

The CDR3 bases are TGCGCCAGCAGTCAATATGCATGGCGGGGGGTATCCTACAATGAGCAGTTCTTC. Translated, it gives CASSQYAWRGVSYNEQFF. V gene TRBV23-1 combines with J gene TRBJ2-1; TRBD2 aligns across 8 bases. TRBV23-1 is recorded as an ORF, its role being uncertain. J gave up 1 base and V 1 base, and 9 bases lay outside the gene matches. The CDR3 length is 18 residues.

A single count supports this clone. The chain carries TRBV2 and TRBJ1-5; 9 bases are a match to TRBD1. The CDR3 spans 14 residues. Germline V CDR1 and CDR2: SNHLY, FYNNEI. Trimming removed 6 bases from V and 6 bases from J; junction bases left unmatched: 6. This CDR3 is CASSEDRGSQPQHF. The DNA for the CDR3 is TGTGCCAGCAGCGAGGACAGGGGCAGTCAGCCCCAGCATTTT. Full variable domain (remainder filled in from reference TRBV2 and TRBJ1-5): EPEVTQTPSHQVTQMGQEVILRCVPISNHLYFYWYRQILGQKVEFLVSFYNNEISEKSEIFDDQFSVERPDGSNFTLKIRSTKLEDSAMYFCASSEDRGSQPQHFGDGTRLSIL.

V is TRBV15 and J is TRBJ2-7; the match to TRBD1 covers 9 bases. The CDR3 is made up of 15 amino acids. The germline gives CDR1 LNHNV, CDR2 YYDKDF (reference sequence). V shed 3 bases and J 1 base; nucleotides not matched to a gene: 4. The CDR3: CATSSGTGSSYEQYF. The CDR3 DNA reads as TGTGCCACCAGCAGCGGGACAGGGTCATCCTACGAGCAGTACTTC.

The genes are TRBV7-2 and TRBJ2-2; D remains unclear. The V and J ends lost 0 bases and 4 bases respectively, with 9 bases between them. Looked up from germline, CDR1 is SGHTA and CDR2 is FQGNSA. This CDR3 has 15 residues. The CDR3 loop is CASSLAGLGTGELFF. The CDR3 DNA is TGTGCCAGCAGCTTAGCTGGTCTCGGCACCGGGGAGCTGTTTTTT.

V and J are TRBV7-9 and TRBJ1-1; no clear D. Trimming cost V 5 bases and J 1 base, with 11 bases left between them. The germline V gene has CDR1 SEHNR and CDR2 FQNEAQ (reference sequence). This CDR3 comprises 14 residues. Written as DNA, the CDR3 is TGTGCCAGCAGCACCCCCAGTCAGAACACTGAAGCTTTCTTT. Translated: CASSTPSQNTEAFF.

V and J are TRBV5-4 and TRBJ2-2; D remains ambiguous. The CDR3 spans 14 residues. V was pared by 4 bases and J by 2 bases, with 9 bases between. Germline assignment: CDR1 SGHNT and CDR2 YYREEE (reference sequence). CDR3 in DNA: TGTGCCAGCAGCCAGGATCACAACACCGGGGAGCTGTTTTTT. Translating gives CASSQDHNTGELFF.

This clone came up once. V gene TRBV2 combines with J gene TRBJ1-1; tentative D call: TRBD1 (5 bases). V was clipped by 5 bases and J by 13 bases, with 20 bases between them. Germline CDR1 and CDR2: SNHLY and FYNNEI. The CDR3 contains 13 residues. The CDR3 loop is CASSTRVGLRGFF. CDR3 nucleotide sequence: TGTGCCAGCAGTACGCGGGTCGGGCTTAGGGGTTTCTTT.

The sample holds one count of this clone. The DNA for the CDR3 is TGTGCCAGCAGCAATGGGGAGACCCAGTACTTC. Translation gives CASSNGETQYF. The V gene is TRBV5-6, the J gene TRBJ2-5; D is unresolved. Germline-derived CDR1 and CDR2 are SGHDT and YYEEEE. Trimming took 4 bases from V and 5 from J, leaving 6 bases between them. The CDR3 runs 11 residues.

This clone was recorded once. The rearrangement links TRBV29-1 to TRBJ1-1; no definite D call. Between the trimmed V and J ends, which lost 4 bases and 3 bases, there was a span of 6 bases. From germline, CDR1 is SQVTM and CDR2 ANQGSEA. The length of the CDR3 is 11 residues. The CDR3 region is CSVVRDTEAFF. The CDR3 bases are TGCAGCGTTGTCCGGGACACTGAAGCTTTCTTT.

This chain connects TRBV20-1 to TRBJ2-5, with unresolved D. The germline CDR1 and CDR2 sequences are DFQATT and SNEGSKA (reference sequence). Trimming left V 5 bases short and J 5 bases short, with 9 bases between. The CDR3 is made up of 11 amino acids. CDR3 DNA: TGCAGTGCTGATAAAAGGGAGACCCAGTACTTC. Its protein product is CSADKRETQYF.

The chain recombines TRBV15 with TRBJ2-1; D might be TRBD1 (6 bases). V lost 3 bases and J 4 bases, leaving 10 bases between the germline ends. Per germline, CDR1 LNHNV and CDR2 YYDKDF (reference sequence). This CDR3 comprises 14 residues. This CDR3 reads CATSRDSGYNEQFF. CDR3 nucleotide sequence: TGTGCCACCAGCAGGGACAGTGGTTACAATGAGCAGTTCTTC.

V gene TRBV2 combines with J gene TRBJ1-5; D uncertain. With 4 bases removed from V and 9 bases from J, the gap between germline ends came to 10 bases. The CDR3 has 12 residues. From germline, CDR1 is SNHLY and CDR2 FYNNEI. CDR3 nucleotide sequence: TGTGCCAGCAGTGGGACCCCATGGCCCCAGCATTTT. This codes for CASSGTPWPQHF.